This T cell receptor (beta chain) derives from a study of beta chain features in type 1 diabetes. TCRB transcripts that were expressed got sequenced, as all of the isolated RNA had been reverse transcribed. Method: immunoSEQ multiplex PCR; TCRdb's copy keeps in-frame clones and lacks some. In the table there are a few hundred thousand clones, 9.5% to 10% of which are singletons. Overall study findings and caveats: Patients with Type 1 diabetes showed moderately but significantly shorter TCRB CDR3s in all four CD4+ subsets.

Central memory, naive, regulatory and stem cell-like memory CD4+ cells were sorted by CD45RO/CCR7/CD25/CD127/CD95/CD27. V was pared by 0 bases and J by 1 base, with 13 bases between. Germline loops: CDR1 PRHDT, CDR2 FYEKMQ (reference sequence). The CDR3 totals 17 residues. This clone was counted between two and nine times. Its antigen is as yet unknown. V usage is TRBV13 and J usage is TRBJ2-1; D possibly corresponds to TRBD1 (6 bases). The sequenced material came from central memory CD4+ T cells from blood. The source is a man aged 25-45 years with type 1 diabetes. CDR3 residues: CASSLGSGRGSYNEQFF. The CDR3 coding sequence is TGTGCCAGCAGCTTAGGGTCCGGCAGGGGATCCTACAATGAGCAGTTCTTC.